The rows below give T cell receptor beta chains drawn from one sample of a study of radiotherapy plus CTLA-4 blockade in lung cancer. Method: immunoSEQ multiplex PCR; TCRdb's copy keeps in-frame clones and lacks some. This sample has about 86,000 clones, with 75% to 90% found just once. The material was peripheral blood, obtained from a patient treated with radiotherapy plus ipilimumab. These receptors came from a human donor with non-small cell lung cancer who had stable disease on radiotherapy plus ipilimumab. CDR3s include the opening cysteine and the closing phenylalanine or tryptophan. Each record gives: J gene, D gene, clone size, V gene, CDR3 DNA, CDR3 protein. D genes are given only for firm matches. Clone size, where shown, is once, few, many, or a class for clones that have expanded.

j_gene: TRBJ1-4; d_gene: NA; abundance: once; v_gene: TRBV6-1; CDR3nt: TGTGCCAGCACCCAAGGGGGAAGTAATGGAAAACTGTTTTTT; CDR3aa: CASTQGGSNGKLFF
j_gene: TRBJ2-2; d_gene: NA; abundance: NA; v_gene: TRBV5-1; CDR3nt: TGCGCCAGCAGCCGGAGGTTGGGGGAGCGGACCGGGGAGCTGTTTTTT; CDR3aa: CASSRRLGERTGELFF
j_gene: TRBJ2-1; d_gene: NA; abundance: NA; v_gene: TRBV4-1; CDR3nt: TGCGCCAGCAGCCAAGAAGGGAATGAGCAGTTCTTC; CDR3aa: CASSQEGNEQFF
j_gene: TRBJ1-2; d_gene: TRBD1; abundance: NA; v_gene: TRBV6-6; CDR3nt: TGTGCCAGCAGTTACTCGGGGGACAGGGTAGAGGGCTACACCTTC; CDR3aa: CASSYSGDRVEGYTF
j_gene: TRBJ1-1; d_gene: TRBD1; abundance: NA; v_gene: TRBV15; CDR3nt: TGTGCCACCAGCAGAGCCGGGACAGGGGTCTCTGAAGCTTTCTTT; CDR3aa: CATSRAGTGVSEAFF
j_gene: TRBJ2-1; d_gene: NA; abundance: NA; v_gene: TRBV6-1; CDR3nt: TGTGCCAGCAGCGAAGGCGGCTACAATGAGCAGTTCTTC; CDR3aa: CASSEGGYNEQFF
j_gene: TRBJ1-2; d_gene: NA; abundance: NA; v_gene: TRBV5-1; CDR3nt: TGCGCCAGCAGCTTGGGGGGGCTCAATGGCTACACCTTC; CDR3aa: CASSLGGLNGYTF
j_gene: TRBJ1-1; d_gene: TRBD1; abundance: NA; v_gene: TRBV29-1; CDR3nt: TGCAGCGTTGAAACAGGGGCCCCCACTGAAGCTTTCTTT; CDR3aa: CSVETGAPTEAFF
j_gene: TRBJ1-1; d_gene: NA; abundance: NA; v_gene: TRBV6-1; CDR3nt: TGTGCCAGCAGCCGGGACACCATGAACACTGAAGCTTTCTTT; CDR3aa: CASSRDTMNTEAFF
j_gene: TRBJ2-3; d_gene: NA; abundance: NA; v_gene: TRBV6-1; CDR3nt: TGTGCCAGCAGTAAAATCCAAGGGGGGGATACGCAGTATTTT; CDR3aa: CASSKIQGGDTQYF
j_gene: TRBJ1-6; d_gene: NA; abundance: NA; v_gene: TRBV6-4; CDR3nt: TGTGCCAGCAGTGTCTCGCCCGGTAATTCACCCCTCCACTTT; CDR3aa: CASSVSPGNSPLHF
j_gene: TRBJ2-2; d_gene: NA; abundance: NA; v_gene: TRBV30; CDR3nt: TGTGCCTGGAGCGAGACTAGGTACACCGGGGAGCTGTTTTTT; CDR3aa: CAWSETRYTGELFF
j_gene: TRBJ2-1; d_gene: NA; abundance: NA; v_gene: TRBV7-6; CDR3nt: TGTGCCAGCAGCTTAGCACCGACTGGGGAGCAGTTCTTC; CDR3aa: CASSLAPTGEQFF
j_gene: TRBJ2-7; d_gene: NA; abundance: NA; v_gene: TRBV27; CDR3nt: TGTGCCAGCAGTTTACTGACAGGGACTCGGGACGAGCAGTACTTC; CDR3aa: CASSLLTGTRDEQYF
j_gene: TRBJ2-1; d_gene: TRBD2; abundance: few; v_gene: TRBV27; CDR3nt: TGTGCCAGCAGTTTATTCACTAGCGGGGTTTCCTACAATGAGCAGTTCTTC; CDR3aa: CASSLFTSGVSYNEQFF
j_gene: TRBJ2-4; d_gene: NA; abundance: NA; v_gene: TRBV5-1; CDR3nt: TGCGCCAGCAGCTTGGTGGCAGGGTGGGCCAAAAACATTCAGTACTTC; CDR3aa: CASSLVAGWAKNIQYF
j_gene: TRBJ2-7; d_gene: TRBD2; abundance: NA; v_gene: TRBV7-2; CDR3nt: TGTGCCAGCAGTCGGGGGGGAAACTACGAGCAGTACTTC; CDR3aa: CASSRGGNYEQYF
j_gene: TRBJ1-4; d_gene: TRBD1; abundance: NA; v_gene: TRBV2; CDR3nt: TGTGCCAGCAGGCTCGGGACAGGGGGTGAAAAACTGTTTTTT; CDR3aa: CASRLGTGGEKLFF
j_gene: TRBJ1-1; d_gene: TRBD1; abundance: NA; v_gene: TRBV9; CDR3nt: TGTGCCAGCAGCGTGACAGGGCGGGTCACTGAAGCTTTCTTT; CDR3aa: CASSVTGRVTEAFF
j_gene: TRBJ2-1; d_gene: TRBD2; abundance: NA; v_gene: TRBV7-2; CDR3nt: TGTGCCAGCAGCCAGAGTAGCGGGACTTACAATGAGCAGTTCTTC; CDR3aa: CASSQSSGTYNEQFF
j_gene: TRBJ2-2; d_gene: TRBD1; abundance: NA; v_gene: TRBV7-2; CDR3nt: TGTGCCAGCAGCTCCAGGACAGGGGTGAGCACCGGGGAGCTGTTTTTT; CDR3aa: CASSSRTGVSTGELFF
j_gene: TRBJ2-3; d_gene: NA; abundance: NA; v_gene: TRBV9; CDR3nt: TGTGCCAGCAGCGTAGATGAAGGACTCACAGATACGCAGTATTTT; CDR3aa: CASSVDEGLTDTQYF
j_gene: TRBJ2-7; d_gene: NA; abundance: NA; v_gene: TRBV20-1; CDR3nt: TGCAGTGCTAGAGCCGGTTACGAGCAGTACTTC; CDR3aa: CSARAGYEQYF
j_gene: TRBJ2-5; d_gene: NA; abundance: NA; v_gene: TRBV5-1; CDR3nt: TGCGCCAGCAGCTTGTCCCCGGACGAAGGCGAGACCCAGTACTTC; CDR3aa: CASSLSPDEGETQYF
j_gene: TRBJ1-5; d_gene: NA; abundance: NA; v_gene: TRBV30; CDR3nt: TGTGCCTGGAGTGCATCCTCGGGCAATCAGCCCCAGCATTTT; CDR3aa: CAWSASSGNQPQHF
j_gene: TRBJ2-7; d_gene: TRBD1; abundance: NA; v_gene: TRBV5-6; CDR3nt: TGTGCCAGCAGCTTGGCTGGGACAGACGAGCAGTACTTC; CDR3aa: CASSLAGTDEQYF
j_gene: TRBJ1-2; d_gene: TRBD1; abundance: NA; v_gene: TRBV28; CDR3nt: TGTGCCAGCAGTTCCTTCGGGACAGTAAACTATGGCTACACCTTC; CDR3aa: CASSSFGTVNYGYTF
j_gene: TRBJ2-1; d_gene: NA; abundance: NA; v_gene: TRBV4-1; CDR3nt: TGCGCCAGCAGCCAAGCACAGGGTTCCTACAATGAGCAGTTCTTC; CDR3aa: CASSQAQGSYNEQFF
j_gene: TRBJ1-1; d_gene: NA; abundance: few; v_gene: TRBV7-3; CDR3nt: TGTGCCAGCAGCTTAACACAAACCACTGAAGCTTTCTTT; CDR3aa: CASSLTQTTEAFF
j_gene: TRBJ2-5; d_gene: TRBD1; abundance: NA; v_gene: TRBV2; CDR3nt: TGTGCCAGCAGGACAGGGGCCCCAGAGACCCAGTACTTC; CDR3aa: CASRTGAPETQYF
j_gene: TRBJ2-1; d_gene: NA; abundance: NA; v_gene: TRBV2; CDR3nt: TGTGCCGGTATCCGGGACTCATACAATGAGCAGTTCTTC; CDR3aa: CAGIRDSYNEQFF
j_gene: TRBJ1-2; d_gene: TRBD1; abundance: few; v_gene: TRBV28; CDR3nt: TGTGCCAGCAGTCCTACAGGGGCCTATGGCTACACCTTC; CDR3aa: CASSPTGAYGYTF
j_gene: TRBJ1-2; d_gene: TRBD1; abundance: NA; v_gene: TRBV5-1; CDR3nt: TGCGCCAGCAGAAACCGGACAGGGACGTATGGCTACACCTTC; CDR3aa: CASRNRTGTYGYTF
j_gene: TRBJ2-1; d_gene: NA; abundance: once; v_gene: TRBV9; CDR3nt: TGTGCCAGCAGCGGAGCGGAGGGACACAATGAGCAGTTCTTC; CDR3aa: CASSGAEGHNEQFF
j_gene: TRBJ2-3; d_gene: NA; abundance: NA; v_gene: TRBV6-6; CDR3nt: TGTGCCAGCAGCCCCCGGCGGGGGCGCACAGATACGCAGTATTTT; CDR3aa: CASSPRRGRTDTQYF
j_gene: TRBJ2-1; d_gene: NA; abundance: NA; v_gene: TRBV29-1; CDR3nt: TGCAGCGTGGAGTTGCCGGGGGACAATGAGCAGTTCTTC; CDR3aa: CSVELPGDNEQFF
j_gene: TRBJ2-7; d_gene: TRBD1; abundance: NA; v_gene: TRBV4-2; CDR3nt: TGTGCCAGCAGCCAAGAGGTACAGGGGGATTACGAGCAGTACTTC; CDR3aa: CASSQEVQGDYEQYF